Shown below are 26 T cell receptor beta chains from a single sample sequenced in a study of cytomegalovirus exposure and HLA in healthy donors. Sequencing was performed with immunoSEQ multiplex PCR; in TCRdb, only in-frame clones are kept and a portion is missing. The sample yields around 220,000 clones, over 80% seen once. Sequencing was carried out using PBMCs. Source of these receptors: a young woman in good health and CMV-seropositive.

The gene calls are TRBV29-1 and TRBJ2-2, with 12 bases that match TRBD2. The CDR3 totals 18 residues. Germline loops: CDR1 SQVTM, CDR2 ANQGSEA. V lost 1 base and J lost 6; bases outside the gene matches: 12. CDR3 loop: CSVEVRTSGIIVAGELFF. In nucleotides, the CDR3 is TGCAGCGTTGAAGTCCGGACTAGCGGGATAATTGTGGCCGGGGAGCTGTTTTTT.

V gene TRBV13 combines with J gene TRBJ1-2; D gene unclear. The CDR3 is made up of 12 amino acids. From germline, CDR1 is PRHDT and CDR2 FYEKMQ (reference sequence). The germline V and J ends were trimmed by 1 base and 4 bases, with 4 bases remaining between them. The CDR3 reads CASSLDGYGYTF. In DNA, the CDR3 is TGTGCCAGCAGCTTAGACGGCTATGGCTACACCTTC.

This clone appeared once. An end of the junction differs from the germline gene, which may be a read error. The V gene is TRBV7-9, the J gene TRBJ2-7, with D hard to call. Germline values: CDR1 SEHNR, CDR2 FQNEAQ (reference sequence). This CDR3 contains 14 residues. CDR3 sequence reads: CASSLEDLSDEQYF. The CDR3 DNA follows: TGTGCCAGCAGCTTAGAAGACCTCTCCGACGAGCAGTACTTC.

The rearrangement uses TRBV11-2 and TRBJ1-1; 7 bases agree with TRBD1. Looked up from germline, CDR1 is SGHAT and CDR2 is FQNNGV. V dropped 1 base and J dropped 6; count of bases not matched to a gene: 20. This CDR3 spans 19 amino acids. In DNA, the CDR3 is TGTGCCAGCAGCTTAGGGGTACGGGACAGTTATAGTAAGAGGGCTGAAGCTTTCTTT. It encodes CASSLGVRDSYSKRAEAFF.

This clone was seen a few times. This chain joins TRBV6-5 and TRBJ2-3; TRBD2 matches at 7 bases. The CDR3 totals 15 residues. The V and J ends lost 6 bases and 0 bases, in that order; junction bases with no gene match: 6. Germline V gene lookup returns CDR1 MNHEY and CDR2 SVGAGI. DNA for the CDR3: TGTGCCAGCAGCGGACTAGAGTCTAGCACAGATACGCAGTATTTT. Encoded protein: CASSGLESSTDTQYF.

The chain has TRBV5-4 and TRBJ2-2; 8 nucleotides match TRBD2. The CDR3 consists of 16 residues. Trimming took 10 bases from V and 0 from J; bases not matched to a gene: 11. Germline lookup yields CDR1 SGHNT and CDR2 YYREEE (reference sequence). The DNA for the CDR3 is TGTGCCTGCGGTGGTGGCGGGAGGTCGAACACCGGGGAGCTGTTTTTT. Protein: CACGGGGRSNTGELFF.

The DNA for the CDR3 is TGCGCCAGCAGCTTCCATGTCCGGGGGGCCGACGAGCAGTACTTC. This codes for CASSFHVRGADEQYF. The rearrangement joins TRBV5-1 to TRBJ2-7; D is possibly TRBD2 (7 bases). The CDR3 sequence is 15 residues long. The V gene's germline CDR1 is SGHRS and CDR2 YFSETQ. V gave up 2 bases and J gave up 5 bases, with 17 bases separating them.

CDR3 DNA: TGTGCCAGCAGCTTAACGGGCAACCCAATGGCGAACACCGGGGAGCTGTTTTTT. It is translated as CASSLTGNPMANTGELFF. The V gene is TRBV7-3, the J gene TRBJ2-2; no reliable D call. Germline V lookup: CDR1 SGHTA, CDR2 FQGTGA. The CDR3 loop spans 18 amino acids. The V gene lost 0 bases and the J gene lost 0 bases, with 14 bases spanning the gap.

The chain recombines TRBV4-1 with TRBJ2-1, with D tentatively TRBD1 (5 bases). Germline CDR1 is MGHRA and CDR2 is YSYEKL. CDR3 length: 16 amino acids. Trimming shortened V by 1 base and J by 6 bases, and 16 bases separated the two germline ends. The chain's CDR3 is CASSQASMDNRNEQFF. The CDR3 bases are TGCGCCAGCAGCCAAGCTAGTATGGACAACCGCAATGAGCAGTTCTTC.

Only one count was recorded for this clone. The gene calls are TRBV18 and TRBJ2-7; D is unclear. CDR3 size: 13 residues. V lost 2 bases to trimming and J lost 2 bases, with 7 bases between them. Germline V lookup: CDR1 KGHSH, CDR2 LQKENI. The CDR3: CASSPGDTYEQYF. CDR3 nucleotides: TGTGCCAGCTCACCAGGTGACACCTACGAGCAGTACTTC.

The genes are TRBV28 and TRBJ1-1; D is undetermined. This CDR3 spans 13 amino acids. Per the germline V gene, CDR1 is MDHEN and CDR2 is SYDVKM. V lost 2 bases to trimming and J lost 5 bases, with 9 bases between them. CDR3 sequence reads: CASSLRSGTEAFF. The CDR3 bases are TGTGCCAGCAGTTTAAGGAGTGGGACTGAAGCTTTCTTT.

This clone has just one count. The genes are TRBV9 and TRBJ2-2; a weak D match, TRBD2 (5 bases). Germline-derived CDR1 and CDR2 are SGDLS and YYNGEE. The CDR3 contains 14 residues. Trimming stripped 0 bases from V and 10 bases from J, with 13 bases between. CDR3 residues: CASSVGWERKELFF. In DNA, the CDR3 is TGTGCCAGCAGCGTAGGGTGGGAGAGAAAGGAGCTGTTTTTT.

CDR3 sequence: CASTRGVLEGQFF. The CDR3 DNA reads as TGTGCCAGCACCCGGGGAGTTCTTGAGGGGCAGTTCTTC. J is TRBJ2-1 and V is TRBV2; D may be TRBD2 (5 bases). Germline CDR1 is SNHLY and CDR2 is FYNNEI. Trimming pared 7 bases from V and 12 bases from J, leaving 19 bases between. The CDR3 sequence is 13 residues long.

The V gene is TRBV10-3, the J gene TRBJ1-2; D uncertain. The CDR3 consists of 15 residues. V lost 2 bases to trimming and J lost 0 bases, with 10 bases between them. Per the germline V gene, CDR1 is ENHRY and CDR2 is SYGVKD. The CDR3 nucleotides are TGTGCCATCAGTGAGCCGAGGCGTTCTAACTATGGCTACACCTTC. It specifies CAISEPRRSNYGYTF.

This clone was found once. V and J are TRBV5-1 and TRBJ1-2; 11 nucleotides line up with TRBD1. CDR1 and CDR2 (germline): SGHRS, YFSETQ. CDR3 length equals 14 residues. With V trimmed by 3 bases and J by 6 bases, 4 bases remained unmatched. DNA for the CDR3: TGCGCCAGCAGCTCCGGGACAGGGGGTGATGGCTACACCTTC. It yields the protein CASSSGTGGDGYTF.

J is TRBJ2-7 and V is TRBV11-2; D perhaps matches TRBD1 (5 bases). The CDR3 contains 13 residues. With 5 bases removed from V and 0 bases from J, the gap between germline ends came to 8 bases. Germline CDR1 and CDR2: SGHAT and FQNNGV. CDR3 DNA sequence: TGTGCCAGCAGCGTAAGGGGCTCCTACGAGCAGTACTTC. This codes for CASSVRGSYEQYF.

The rearrangement uses TRBV6-5 and TRBJ2-1; 8 positions agree with TRBD1. Trimming took 6 bases from V and 5 from J; bases not matched to a gene: 9. The germline V gene has CDR1 MNHEY and CDR2 SVGAGI. CDR3 length: 15 residues. The CDR3 here is CASSSVRGPNNEQFF. The CDR3 DNA reads TGTGCCAGCAGCTCGGTCAGGGGGCCTAACAATGAGCAGTTCTTC.

In the case of this clone: A read error may account for a junction end that differs from germline. J is TRBJ2-7 and V is TRBV7-8; D may match TRBD1 or TRBD2 (5 bases each). The CDR3 covers 15 residues. CDR1 is SGHVS and CDR2 is FQNEAQ in the germline V gene. CDR3 loop: CASSLARGRPYEQYF. For the CDR3, the DNA is TGTGCCAGCAGCCTAGCCCGGGGCCGACCCTACGAGCAGTACTTC.

CDR3 nucleotide sequence: TGTGCCAGCAGTGAAGACGTTCCTAATGAAAAACTGTTTTTT. It specifies CASSEDVPNEKLFF. The chain combines TRBV6-1 with TRBJ1-4, with D unclear. The germline V gene has CDR1 MNHNS and CDR2 SASEGT. The CDR3 extends over 14 amino acids. V was shortened by 1 base and J by 3 bases, with 6 bases between the two germline ends.

This CDR3 reads CASGYLADTGEQYF. Here the CDR3 DNA reads TGTGCCAGCGGATACCTAGCGGATACGGGCGAGCAGTACTTC. The V and J genes are TRBV6-1 and TRBJ2-7; 7 positions match TRBD2. Germline-derived CDR1 and CDR2 are MNHNS and SASEGT. V was pared by 8 bases and J by 6 bases, with 13 bases of the junction left unmatched. The CDR3 consists of 14 residues.

The genes are TRBV27 and TRBJ2-2, with 9 bases aligning to TRBD1. Germline V gives CDR1 MNHEY, CDR2 SMNVEV (reference sequence). The CDR3 consists of 17 residues. The V segment lost 3 bases and the J segment 4 bases; nucleotides outside the gene matches: 9. CDR3 protein: CASSFSPGQGVTGELFF. CDR3 bases: TGTGCCAGCAGTTTTTCGCCGGGACAGGGAGTCACCGGGGAGCTGTTTTTT.

For this clone: A read error may produce the germline difference seen at one junction end. V is TRBV7-7 and J is TRBJ1-1; a possible D gene is TRBD1 (6 bases). Germline CDR1 SSHAT, CDR2 FNYEAQ (reference sequence). This CDR3 spans 16 amino acids. CDR3 in amino acids: CASSPLATGRGSEAFF. The CDR3 bases are TGTGCTAGCAGCCCCCTAGCCACAGGGAGAGGTTCTGAAGCTTTCTTT.

This clone showed up just a few times. The gene calls are TRBV18 and TRBJ1-2; 7 bases map to TRBD1. CDR3 length equals 13 residues. CDR1 and CDR2 (germline): KGHSH, LQKENI. V gave up 5 bases and J gave up 3 bases; unmatched junction bases: 3. CDR3 amino acids: CASSRGLDYGYTF. The CDR3 bases are TGTGCCAGCTCAAGGGGGCTGGACTATGGCTACACCTTC.

The V call is TRBV15, the J call TRBJ1-4; 10 nucleotides align to TRBD1. The trim removed 1 base at V and 4 bases at J, leaving 3 bases unmatched. The CDR3 is 16 amino acids. The germline V gene has CDR1 LNHNV and CDR2 YYDKDF (reference sequence). The CDR3 coding sequence is TGTGCCACCAGCAGAGGACAGGGGGCGAATAATGAAAAACTGTTTTTT. Its protein product is CATSRGQGANNEKLFF.

This sequence joins TRBV9 and TRBJ2-7; possible D gene TRBD1, 5 bases. Trimming took off 4 bases at V and 6 bases at J, with 17 bases between the two ends. Germline V gene data show CDR1 as SGDLS and CDR2 as YYNGEE. The CDR3 is made up of 14 amino acids. CDR3 DNA sequence: TGTGCCAGCAGCCTTGACAGCTTCACGCGCGAGCAGTACTTC. Amino acids: CASSLDSFTREQYF.

The chain combines TRBV5-4 with TRBJ1-2; tentatively, D is TRBD1 (6 bases). The V gene lost 0 bases and the J gene lost 5 bases, with 14 bases spanning the gap. This CDR3 has 15 amino acids. Germline V gene sequence: CDR1 SGHNT, CDR2 YYREEE (reference sequence). CDR3 DNA sequence: TGTGCCAGCAGCTTGGTGGGGGGGCCCTTTTATGGCTACACCTTC. It is translated as CASSLVGGPFYGYTF.